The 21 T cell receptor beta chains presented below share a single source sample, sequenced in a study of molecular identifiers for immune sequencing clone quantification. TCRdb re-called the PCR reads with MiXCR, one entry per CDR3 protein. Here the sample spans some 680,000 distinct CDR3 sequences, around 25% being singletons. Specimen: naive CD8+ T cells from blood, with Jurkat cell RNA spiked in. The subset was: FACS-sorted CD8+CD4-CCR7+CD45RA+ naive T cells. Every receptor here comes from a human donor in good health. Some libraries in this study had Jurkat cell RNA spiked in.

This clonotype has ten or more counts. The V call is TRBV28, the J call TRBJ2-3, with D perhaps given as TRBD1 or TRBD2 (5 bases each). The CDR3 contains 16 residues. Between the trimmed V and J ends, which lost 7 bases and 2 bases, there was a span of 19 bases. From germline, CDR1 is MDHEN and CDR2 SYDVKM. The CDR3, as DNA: TGTGCCAGCACTCCCGGGGCTGGGGAACACACAGATACGCAGTATTTT. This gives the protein CASTPGAGEHTDTQYF.

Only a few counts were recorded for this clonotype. The CDR3 DNA is TGTGCCAGCAGTTCAATACTAGCGGGAACCTTCAATGAGCAGTTCTTC. Translating it yields CASSSILAGTFNEQFF. V usage is TRBV6-2 or TRBV6-3 and J usage is TRBJ2-1, with 10 positions matching TRBD2. The CDR3 spans 16 residues. CDR1 and CDR2 from the germline V gene are MNHEY and SVGEGT. With 4 bases clipped from V and 6 bases from J, the junction kept 9 bases outside the gene matches.

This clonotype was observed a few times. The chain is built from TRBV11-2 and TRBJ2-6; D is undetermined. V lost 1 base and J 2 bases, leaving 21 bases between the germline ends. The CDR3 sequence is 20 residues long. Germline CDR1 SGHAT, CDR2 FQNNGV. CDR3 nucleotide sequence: TGTGCCAGCAGCTTAGTCTTTGCTTTGGGCCGCTACCCTGGGGCCAACGTCCTGACTTTC. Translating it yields CASSLVFALGRYPGANVLTF.

CDR3 sequence reads: CSASGRDGTDTQYF. The CDR3 bases are TGCAGTGCTTCGGGCAGGGATGGCACAGATACGCAGTATTTT. V and J are TRBV20-1 and TRBJ2-3; D possibly corresponds to TRBD1 (5 bases). Germline CDR1 and CDR2: DFQATT and SNEGSKA (reference sequence). The CDR3 spans 14 residues. V shed 5 bases and J shed 1 base, with 13 bases lying between them.

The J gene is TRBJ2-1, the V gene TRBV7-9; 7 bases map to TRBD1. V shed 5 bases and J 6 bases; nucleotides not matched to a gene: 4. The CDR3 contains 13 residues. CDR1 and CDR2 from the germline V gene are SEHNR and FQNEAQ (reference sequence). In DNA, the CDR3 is TGTGCCAGCAGCGCCGCAGGGGGCAATGAGCAGTTCTTC. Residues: CASSAAGGNEQFF.

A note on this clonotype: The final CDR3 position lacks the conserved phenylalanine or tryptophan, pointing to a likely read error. The CDR3 reads CASSFRDREAFL. CDR3 in DNA: TGTGCCAGCAGCTTCCGGGACAGGGAAGCTTTCTTA. This rearrangement joins TRBV5-6 to TRBJ1-1; 8 bases are shared with TRBD1. Germline CDR1 reads SGHDT; CDR2 reads YYEEEE. This CDR3 comprises 12 residues. The trim removed 2 bases at V and 8 bases at J, leaving 2 bases unmatched.

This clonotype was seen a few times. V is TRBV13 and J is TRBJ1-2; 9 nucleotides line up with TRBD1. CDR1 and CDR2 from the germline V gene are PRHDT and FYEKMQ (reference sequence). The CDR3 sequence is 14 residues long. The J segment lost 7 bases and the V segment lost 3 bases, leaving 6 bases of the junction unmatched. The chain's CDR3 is CASSFWDRESGYTF. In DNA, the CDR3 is TGTGCCAGCAGCTTTTGGGACAGGGAGTCTGGCTACACCTTC.

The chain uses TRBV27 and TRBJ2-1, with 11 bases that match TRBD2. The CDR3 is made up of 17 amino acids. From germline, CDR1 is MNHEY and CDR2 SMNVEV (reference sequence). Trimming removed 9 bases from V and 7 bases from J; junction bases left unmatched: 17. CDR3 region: CASQGLAGGAGINEQFF. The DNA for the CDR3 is TGTGCCAGTCAAGGGCTAGCGGGGGGCGCGGGGATTAATGAGCAGTTCTTC.

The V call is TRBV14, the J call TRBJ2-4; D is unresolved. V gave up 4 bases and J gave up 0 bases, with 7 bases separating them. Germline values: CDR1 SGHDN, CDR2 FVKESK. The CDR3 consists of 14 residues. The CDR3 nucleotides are TGTGCCAGCAGCCGCGTGGAAGCCAAAAACATTCAGTACTTC. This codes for CASSRVEAKNIQYF.

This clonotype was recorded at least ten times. The CDR3 DNA follows: TGTGCCAGCAGCGAACCCTCAAAGAACACTGAAGCTTTCTTT. It yields the protein CASSEPSKNTEAFF. The V call is TRBV9, the J call TRBJ1-1; D is ambiguous. The V gene lost 3 bases and the J gene lost 1 base, with 10 bases spanning the gap. Germline V lookup: CDR1 SGDLS, CDR2 YYNGEE. CDR3 length: 14 residues.

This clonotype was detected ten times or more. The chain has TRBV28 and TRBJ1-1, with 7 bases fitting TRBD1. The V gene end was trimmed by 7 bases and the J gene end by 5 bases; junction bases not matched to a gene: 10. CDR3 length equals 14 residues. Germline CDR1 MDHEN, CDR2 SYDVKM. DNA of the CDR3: TGTGCCAGCACCCCGACAGGGATGGGGACTGAAGCTTTCTTT. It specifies CASTPTGMGTEAFF.

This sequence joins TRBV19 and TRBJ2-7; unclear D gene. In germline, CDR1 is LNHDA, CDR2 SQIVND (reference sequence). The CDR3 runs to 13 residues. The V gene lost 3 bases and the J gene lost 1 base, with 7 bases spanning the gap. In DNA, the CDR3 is TGTGCCAGTAGTATGAGTCGGTCCTACGAGCAGTACTTC. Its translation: CASSMSRSYEQYF. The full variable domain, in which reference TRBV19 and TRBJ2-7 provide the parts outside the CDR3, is DGGITQSPKYLFRKEGQNVTLSCEQNLNHDAMYWYRQDPGQGLRLIYYSQIVNDFQKGDIAEGYSVSREKKESFPLTVTSAQKNPTAFYLCASSMSRSYEQYFGPGTRLTVT.

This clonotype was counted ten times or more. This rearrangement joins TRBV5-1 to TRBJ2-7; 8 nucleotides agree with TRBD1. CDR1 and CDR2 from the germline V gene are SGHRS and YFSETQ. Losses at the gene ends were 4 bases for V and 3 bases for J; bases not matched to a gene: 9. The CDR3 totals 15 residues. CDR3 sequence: CASSMTGESDYEQYF. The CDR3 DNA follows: TGCGCCAGCAGCATGACAGGGGAATCGGACTACGAGCAGTACTTC. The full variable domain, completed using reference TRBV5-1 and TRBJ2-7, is KAGVTQTPRYLIKTRGQQVTLSCSPISGHRSVSWYQQTPGQGLQFLFEYFSETQRNKGNFPGRFSGRQFSNSRSEMNVSTLELGDSALYLCASSMTGESDYEQYFGPGTRLTVT.

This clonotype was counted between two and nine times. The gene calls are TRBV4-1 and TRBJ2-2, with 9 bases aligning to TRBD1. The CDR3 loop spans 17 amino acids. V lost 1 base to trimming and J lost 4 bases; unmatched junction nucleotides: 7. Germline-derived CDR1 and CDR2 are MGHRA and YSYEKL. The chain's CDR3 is CASSQGTGVTSTGELFF. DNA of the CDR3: TGCGCCAGCAGCCAAGGGACAGGGGTCACGAGCACCGGGGAGCTGTTTTTT.

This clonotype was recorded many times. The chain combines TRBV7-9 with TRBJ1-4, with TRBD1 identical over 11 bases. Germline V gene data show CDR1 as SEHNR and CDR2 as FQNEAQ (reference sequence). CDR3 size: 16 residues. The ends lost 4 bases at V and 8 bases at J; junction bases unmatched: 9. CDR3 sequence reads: CASSSPAGQGGEKLFF. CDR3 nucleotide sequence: TGTGCCAGCAGCTCCCCCGCGGGACAGGGGGGAGAAAAACTGTTTTTT.

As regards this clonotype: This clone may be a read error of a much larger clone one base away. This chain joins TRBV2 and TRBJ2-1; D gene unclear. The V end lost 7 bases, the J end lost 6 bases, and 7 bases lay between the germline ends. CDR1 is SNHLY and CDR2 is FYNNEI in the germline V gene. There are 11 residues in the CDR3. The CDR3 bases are TGTGCCAGCAATTCGGCCAATGAGCAGTTCTTC. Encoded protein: CASNSANEQFF.

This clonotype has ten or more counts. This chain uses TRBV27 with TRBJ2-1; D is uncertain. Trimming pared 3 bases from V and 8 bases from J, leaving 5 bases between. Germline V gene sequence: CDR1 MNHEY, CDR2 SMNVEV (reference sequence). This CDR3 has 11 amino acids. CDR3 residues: CASSFSDEQFF. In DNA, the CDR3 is TGTGCCAGCAGTTTTAGTGATGAGCAGTTCTTC.

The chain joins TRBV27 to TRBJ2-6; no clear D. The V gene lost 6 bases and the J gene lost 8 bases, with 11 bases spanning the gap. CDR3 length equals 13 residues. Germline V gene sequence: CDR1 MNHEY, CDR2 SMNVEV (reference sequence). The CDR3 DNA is TGTGCCAGCAGCCTCACCCTGACCAACGTCCTGACTTTC. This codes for CASSLTLTNVLTF.

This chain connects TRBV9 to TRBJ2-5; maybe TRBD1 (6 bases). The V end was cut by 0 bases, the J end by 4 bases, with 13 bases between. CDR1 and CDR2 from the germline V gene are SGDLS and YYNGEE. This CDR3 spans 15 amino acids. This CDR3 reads CASSVGRTAGETQYF. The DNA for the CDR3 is TGTGCCAGCAGCGTAGGAAGGACAGCAGGAGAGACCCAGTACTTC.

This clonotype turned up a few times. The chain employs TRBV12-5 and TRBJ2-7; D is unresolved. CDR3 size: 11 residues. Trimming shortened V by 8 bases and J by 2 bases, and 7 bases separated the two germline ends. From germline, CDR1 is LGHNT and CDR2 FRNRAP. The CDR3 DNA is TGTGCTAGTAAGGCGACCTACGAGCAGTACTTC. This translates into CASKATYEQYF.

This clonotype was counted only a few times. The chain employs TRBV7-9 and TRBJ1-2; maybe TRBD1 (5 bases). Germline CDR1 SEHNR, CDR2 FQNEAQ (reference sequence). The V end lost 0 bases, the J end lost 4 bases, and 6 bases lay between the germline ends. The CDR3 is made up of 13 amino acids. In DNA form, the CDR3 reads TGTGCCAGCAGCTTAGCACAGGTCTATGGCTACACCTTC. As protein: CASSLAQVYGYTF.